This T cell receptor beta chain was found in a study of cytomegalovirus exposure and HLA in healthy donors. Study-wide background: Out of 170 million or so T cells, an earlier analysis found roughly 100 million unique TCR beta sequences in total.

Broader study findings: Associated with cytomegalovirus, according to the listing, were some 180 TCR beta chains. Previously analyzed data showed that most TCR beta V segments were productive at a frequency of about 87% or about 30%.

This clone showed up just once. Its antigen remains unknown. There are 19 residues in the CDR3. Germline V gene data show CDR1 as LGHNA and CDR2 as YSLEER. The junction had 18 bases not matched to a gene; V was cut back by 4 bases and J by 2 bases. The PCR used 60 Vbeta and 13 Jbeta primers. Produced via immunoSEQ multiplex PCR; TCRdb's table is partial and in-frame only. This sample has 130,000 or so clones, with more than 60% found just once. Sequenced: PBMCs. This receptor was obtained from a woman aged 40 to 55 in good health and CMV-seropositive. V gene TRBV4-3 combines with J gene TRBJ2-7; 9 nucleotides agree with TRBD2. This CDR3 is CASSPRASYSSGVPYEQYF. The CDR3 DNA sequence: TGCGCCAGCAGCCCCAGGGCCTCCTATTCTAGCGGGGTTCCCTACGAGCAGTACTTC.